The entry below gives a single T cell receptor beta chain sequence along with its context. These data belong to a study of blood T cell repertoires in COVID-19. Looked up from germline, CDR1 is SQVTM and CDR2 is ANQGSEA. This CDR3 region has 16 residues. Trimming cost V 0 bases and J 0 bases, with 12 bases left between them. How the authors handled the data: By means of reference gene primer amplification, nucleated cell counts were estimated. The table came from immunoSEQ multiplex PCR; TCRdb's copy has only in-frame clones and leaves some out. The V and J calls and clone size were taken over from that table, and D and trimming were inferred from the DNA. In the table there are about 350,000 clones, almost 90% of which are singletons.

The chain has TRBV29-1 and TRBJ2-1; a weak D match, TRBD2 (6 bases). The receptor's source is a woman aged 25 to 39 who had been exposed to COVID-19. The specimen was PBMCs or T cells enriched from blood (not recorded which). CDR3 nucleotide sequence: TGCAGCGTTGAAGACCCTCGGAGGGGCTCCTACAATGAGCAGTTCTTC. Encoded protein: CSVEDPRRGSYNEQFF.